Listed here are 17 T cell receptor beta chains from one sample, sequenced in a study of T cell repertoires in cytomegalovirus infection. Each CDR3 protein gets one entry after TCRdb re-called the reads with MiXCR. Here the sample spans some 680,000 distinct CDR3 sequences, less than 40% being singletons. Sequences were obtained from PBMCs. Receptors originate from a human donor in good health (CMV status not recorded). Some clones in this sample may be carry-over from other donors' samples.

CDR3 loop: CASSLNKRFGAGSTYNEQFF. The CDR3 DNA follows: TGTGCCAGCAGCCTAAACAAAAGGTTCGGGGCCGGGAGCACATACAATGAGCAGTTCTTC. The V gene is TRBV14, the J gene TRBJ2-1; perhaps TRBD2 as D (6 bases). Germline lookup yields CDR1 SGHDN and CDR2 FVKESK. The CDR3 consists of 20 residues. Trimming cost V 4 bases and J 4 bases, with 29 bases left between them. The whole variable domain, filled in from reference TRBV14 and TRBJ2-1, reads EAGVTQFPSHSVIEKGQTVTLRCDPISGHDNLYWYRRVMGKEIKFLLHFVKESKQDESGMPNNRFLAERTGGTYSTLKVQPAELEDSGVYFCASSLNKRFGAGSTYNEQFFGPGTRLTVL.

This clonotype showed up many times. The chain employs TRBV28 and TRBJ2-7; D is ambiguous. V lost 3 bases and J lost 2, with 8 bases in between. The CDR3 spans 13 residues. Germline CDR1 and CDR2: MDHEN and SYDVKM. This CDR3 reads CASSFGVPYEQYF. The CDR3 region has the DNA TGTGCCAGCAGTTTTGGGGTCCCCTACGAGCAGTACTTC.

In its sample, this clonotype was seen a few times. The chain employs TRBV28 and TRBJ1-1, with 7 nucleotides matching TRBD1. Germline assignment: CDR1 MDHEN and CDR2 SYDVKM. Germline trimming cut 4 bases from V and 5 bases from J; bases unmatched to any gene: 10. CDR3 size: 15 residues. The CDR3, as DNA: TGTGCCAGCAGTTCCGAGGGGGCCAGAAGGACTGAAGCTTTCTTT. This translates into CASSSEGARRTEAFF.

For this clonotype: One end of the junction is discordant with germline, which a read error may explain. The chain joins TRBV6-1 to TRBJ1-5, with D unresolved. The V gene's germline CDR1 is MNHNS and CDR2 SASEGT. This CDR3 has 11 amino acids. CDR3 sequence (DNA): TGTGCCAGCAGGGAAGTAGCCGGACGGCATTTT. Encoded protein: CASREVAGRHF.

The V gene is TRBV19, the J gene TRBJ1-5; no clear D. Per the germline V gene, CDR1 is LNHDA and CDR2 is SQIVND (reference sequence). The CDR3 covers 12 residues. Trimming removed 3 bases at V and 14 bases at J, with 14 bases between. CDR3 in amino acids: CASSIAGGEEHF. The CDR3 nucleotides read TGTGCCAGTAGTATTGCAGGCGGAGAGGAGCATTTT.

The chain joins TRBV7-2 to TRBJ1-3, with D unclear. The ends were cut back, 5 bases at V and 1 base at J, with 21 bases in the middle. This CDR3 is 18 amino acids long. Per the germline V gene, CDR1 is SGHTA and CDR2 is FQGNSA. This CDR3 reads CASSPVGNGGRSGNTIYF. DNA of the CDR3: TGTGCCAGCAGCCCGGTTGGGAACGGAGGAAGATCTGGAAACACCATATATTTT.

The chain combines TRBV12-3 or TRBV12-4 with TRBJ2-6; no definite D call. CDR3 length: 11 residues. Trimming removed 6 bases at V and 10 bases at J, with 7 bases between. CDR3 in amino acids: CASSESNVLTF. The CDR3 coding sequence is TGTGCCAGCAGCGAATCTAACGTCCTGACTTTC.

Ten or more counts support this clonotype. The V and J genes are TRBV27 and TRBJ2-1; 8 bases are a match to TRBD1. Germline V gene sequence: CDR1 MNHEY, CDR2 SMNVEV (reference sequence). V lost 8 bases to trimming and J lost 0 bases; unmatched junction nucleotides: 0. The CDR3 spans 13 residues. CDR3: CASGQGSYNEQFF. DNA of the CDR3: TGTGCCAGCGGACAGGGCTCCTACAATGAGCAGTTCTTC.

The rearrangement links TRBV7-3 to TRBJ2-7; either TRBD1 or TRBD2 may supply D (5 bases each). Germline values: CDR1 SGHTA, CDR2 FQGTGA. The CDR3 extends over 14 amino acids. V was trimmed by 4 bases and J by 2 bases, leaving 12 bases between them. The CDR3 region has the DNA TGTGCCAGCAGCTCAGGGACGGCTCCCTACGAGCAGTACTTC. Translating gives CASSSGTAPYEQYF.

The rearrangement links TRBV12-3 or TRBV12-4 to TRBJ1-5; a possible D gene is TRBD1 (6 bases). V lost 6 bases and J 5 bases, leaving 17 bases between the germline ends. The CDR3 covers 15 residues. CDR3 sequence (DNA): TGTGCCAGCAGCCTCGGGACACGGGGGTATCAGCCCCAGCATTTT. This codes for CASSLGTRGYQPQHF.

The chain combines TRBV6-6 with TRBJ2-2; a possible D gene is TRBD2 (5 bases). The CDR3 has 15 amino acids. Trimming removed 5 bases at V and 2 bases at J, with 12 bases between. In germline, CDR1 is MNHNY, CDR2 SVGAGI (reference sequence). This CDR3 is CASSVYRLNTGELFF. DNA of the CDR3: TGTGCCAGCAGTGTTTACAGACTAAACACCGGGGAGCTGTTTTTT.

This clonotype was seen only a few times. The chain links TRBV7-2 to TRBJ1-2; 12 nucleotides match TRBD1. Germline loops: CDR1 SGHTA, CDR2 FQGNSA. The junction had 12 bases not matched to a gene; V was cut back by 2 bases and J by 8 bases. The length of the CDR3 is 17 residues. The CDR3 bases are TGTGCCAGCAGCTTACCTCTCCCGGGACAGGGGGCCAGGGGCTACACCTTC. It specifies CASSLPLPGQGARGYTF.

This sequence joins TRBV7-9 and TRBJ1-2; a possible D gene is TRBD1 (6 bases). The CDR3 is 15 residues long. Trimming took off 5 bases at V and 2 bases at J, with 15 bases between the two ends. The germline gives CDR1 SEHNR, CDR2 FQNEAQ (reference sequence). In DNA, the CDR3 is TGTGCCAGCAGCCCACGACAGGCGATCAACTATGGCTACACCTTC. Translating it yields CASSPRQAINYGYTF.

This clonotype was detected a few times. The chain has TRBV5-5 and TRBJ2-3, with D unclear. CDR3 size: 15 residues. Germline loops: CDR1 SGHKS, CDR2 YYEKEE (reference sequence). Trimming took 0 bases from V and 2 from J, leaving 10 bases between them. DNA of the CDR3: TGTGCCAGCAGCTTGGAGGTCGGAACCACAGATACGCAGTATTTT. This gives the protein CASSLEVGTTDTQYF.

The chain has TRBV6-1 and TRBJ2-1; D is perhaps TRBD1 (6 bases). Germline V CDR1 and CDR2: MNHNS, SASEGT. V shed 2 bases and J shed 9 bases, with 14 bases lying between them. The CDR3 has 14 residues. The CDR3 DNA reads as TGTGCCAGCAGTGAAAGGGGGTGGGTGAGTGAGCAGTTCTTC. This translates into CASSERGWVSEQFF.

The CDR3 protein is CAISEQETQYF. The DNA of the CDR3 is TGTGCCATCAGTGAACAAGAGACCCAGTACTTC. J is TRBJ2-5 and V is TRBV10-3; unclear D gene. Trimming stripped 3 bases from V and 2 bases from J, with 1 base between. CDR1 ENHRY and CDR2 SYGVKD come from the germline V gene. The CDR3 has 11 amino acids.

This chain uses TRBV28 with TRBJ1-1; no definite D call. Deletions cut 2 bases from V and 11 bases from J, with 15 bases between. This CDR3 has 13 residues. From germline, CDR1 is MDHEN and CDR2 SYDVKM. The CDR3 DNA follows: TGTGCCAGCAGTTTAGTTAAGAGTGATTTGGCTTTCTTT. The encoded protein is CASSLVKSDLAFF.